This passage covers 28 T cell receptor beta chains from one sample sequenced in a study of T cell responses to AZD1222 COVID-19 vaccine. Clones were sequenced by immunoSEQ multiplex PCR, and TCRdb holds only the in-frame ones, with some missing. Among about 73,000 clones listed, 85% to 90% were seen once. The sequences come from peripheral blood, collected 28 days after the second AZD1222 dose. Source of these receptors: an adult who received the AZD1222 COVID-19 vaccine.

This clone was counted a single time. The V gene is TRBV21-1, the J gene TRBJ2-7; the D segment call TRBD1 is taken from the table without a DNA check. TRBV21-1 is annotated as a pseudogene. This CDR3 has 14 residues. CDR3 bases: TGTGCCAGCAGCAAACATTGGACAGCCTACGAGCAGTACGTC. Its protein product is CASSKHWTAYEQYV.

The chain has TRBV10-2 and TRBJ2-2, with TRBD2 identical over 12 bases. Germline V gives CDR1 WSHSY, CDR2 SAAADI. J lost 7 bases, V lost 2 bases, and 5 bases had no gene match. The CDR3 totals 16 residues. The CDR3 DNA sequence: TGCGCCAGCAGTGAGGGGAGACTAGCGGGGGACGGGGAGCTGTTTTTT. It encodes CASSEGRLAGDGELFF.

CDR3 region: CASRGLAPEIYNEQFF. DNA of the CDR3: TGTGCCAGCAGAGGACTAGCCCCTGAAATTTACAATGAGCAGTTCTTC. The rearrangement joins TRBV2 to TRBJ2-1; 8 bases are shared with TRBD2. This CDR3 region has 16 residues. V trimming: 6 bases; J trimming: 4 bases; junction bases outside the gene matches: 11. Per the germline V gene, CDR1 is SNHLY and CDR2 is FYNNEI.

The chain carries TRBV6-5 and TRBJ1-5; D not resolved. Germline CDR1 reads MNHEY; CDR2 reads SVGAGI. CDR3 length equals 14 residues. The V end lost 5 bases, the J end lost 7 bases, and 15 bases lay between the germline ends. The CDR3 coding sequence is TGTGCCAGCAGTACCGGGGTTCCGGGGCAGCCCCAGCATTTT. Translating gives CASSTGVPGQPQHF.

The chain couples TRBV19 to TRBJ2-5; tentative D call: TRBD1 (5 bases). This CDR3 contains 15 residues. CDR1 and CDR2 (germline): LNHDA, SQIVND (reference sequence). V was trimmed by 5 bases and J by 4 bases, leaving 17 bases between them. The CDR3 DNA reads TGTGCCAGTAGTCTTAGGGGCTTTATGGGAGAGACCCAGTACTTC. Protein product: CASSLRGFMGETQYF.

This clone was observed once. J is TRBJ1-1 and V is TRBV15; D is unclear. Germline lookup yields CDR1 LNHNV and CDR2 YYDKDF (reference sequence). CDR3 length: 15 residues. The V gene lost 0 bases and the J gene lost 4 bases, with 12 bases spanning the gap. DNA of the CDR3: TGTGCCACCAGCAGAGACCCCTCCCGGGGCACTGAAGCTTTCTTT. Translating it yields CATSRDPSRGTEAFF.

V usage is TRBV11-2 and J usage is TRBJ1-1, with D hard to call. There are 14 residues in the CDR3. Germline V lookup: CDR1 SGHAT, CDR2 FQNNGV. The V end was cut by 2 bases, the J end by 0 bases, with 7 bases between. The CDR3 nucleotides are TGTGCCAGCAGCTTAAATTGGGTGAACACTGAAGCTTTCTTT. The encoded protein is CASSLNWVNTEAFF.

J is TRBJ1-4 and V is TRBV19; the D is unclear. CDR3 size: 15 residues. CDR1 and CDR2 (germline): LNHDA, SQIVND (reference sequence). The ends were cut back, 3 bases at V and 0 bases at J, with 8 bases in the middle. The CDR3 bases are TGTGCCAGTAGTATTTCCGTTGCAACTAATGAAAAACTGTTTTTT. Its protein product is CASSISVATNEKLFF.

This sequence joins TRBV25-1 and TRBJ2-1, with D perhaps matching TRBD1 (5 bases). The CDR3 is 12 residues long. CDR1 MGHDK and CDR2 SYGVNS come from the germline V gene. Between the trimmed V and J ends, which lost 6 bases and 8 bases, there was a span of 11 bases. DNA of the CDR3: TGTGCCAGCAGCGAGACAGTGTATGAGCAGTTCTTC. This codes for CASSETVYEQFF.

The gene calls are TRBV3-1 (or the pseudogene TRBV3-2) and TRBJ2-7, with 7 bases fitting TRBD1. This CDR3 contains 14 residues. The germline V gene has CDR1 LGHDT and CDR2 YNNKEL (reference sequence). V lost 5 bases, J lost 4 bases, and 8 bases stayed unmatched. CDR3 loop: CASSYGQASYEQYF. The DNA of the CDR3 is TGTGCCAGCAGCTACGGACAGGCCTCTTACGAGCAGTACTTC.

The chain carries TRBV5-1 and TRBJ2-7; D not resolved. The CDR3 covers 13 residues. Trimming pared 5 bases from V and 3 bases from J, leaving 12 bases between. Looked up from germline, CDR1 is SGHRS and CDR2 is YFSETQ. As DNA, the CDR3 is TGCGCCAGCAGAGTGGACCGGATCTACGAGCAGTACTTC. Translating gives CASRVDRIYEQYF. The whole variable domain, remainder taken from reference TRBV5-1 and TRBJ2-7, is KAGVTQTPRYLIKTRGQQVTLSCSPISGHRSVSWYQQTPGQGLQFLFEYFSETQRNKGNFPGRFSGRQFSNSRSEMNVSTLELGDSALYLCASRVDRIYEQYFGPGTRLTVT.

The chain couples TRBV2 to TRBJ1-3; no clear D gene. In germline, CDR1 is SNHLY, CDR2 FYNNEI. V lost 4 bases and J lost 5, with 12 bases in between. The CDR3 is 14 residues long. This CDR3 is CASSAWVARNTIYF. CDR3 in DNA: TGTGCCAGCAGTGCGTGGGTTGCTCGAAACACCATATATTTT.

This clone was counted between two and nine times. This sequence joins TRBV19 and TRBJ1-3; D is ambiguous. V was shortened by 9 bases and J by 0 bases, with 12 bases between the two germline ends. The CDR3 spans 14 residues. CDR1 is LNHDA and CDR2 is SQIVND in the germline V gene (reference sequence). This chain's CDR3 is CASTGSPSGNTIYF. The CDR3 DNA reads TGTGCCAGCACTGGCAGCCCCTCTGGAAACACCATATATTTT. Full variable domain (remainder filled in from reference TRBV19 and TRBJ1-3): DGGITQSPKYLFRKEGQNVTLSCEQNLNHDAMYWYRQDPGQGLRLIYYSQIVNDFQKGDIAEGYSVSREKKESFPLTVTSAQKNPTAFYLCASTGSPSGNTIYFGEGSWLTVV.

The chain carries TRBV18 and TRBJ1-6; D ambiguous. V was shortened by 3 bases and J by 0 bases, with 12 bases between the two germline ends. Per germline, CDR1 KGHSH and CDR2 LQKENI. The CDR3 is 17 residues long. The CDR3 loop is CASSPWTPSSYNSPLHF. The CDR3 coding sequence is TGTGCCAGCTCACCGTGGACTCCGAGCTCCTATAATTCACCCCTCCACTTT.

The rearrangement uses TRBV27 and TRBJ1-2; 9 bases line up with TRBD1. J lost 5 bases, V lost 5 bases, and 6 bases had no gene match. This CDR3 has 14 amino acids. The germline CDR1 and CDR2 sequences are MNHEY and SMNVEV (reference sequence). The CDR3 DNA reads as TGTGCCAGCAGTACACAGGGGGCAGGATATGGCTACACCTTC. This sequence encodes CASSTQGAGYGYTF.

V gene TRBV6-5 combines with J gene TRBJ1-5; no definite D call. The CDR3 length is 13 residues. With 0 bases removed from V and 7 bases from J, the gap between germline ends came to 7 bases. Germline CDR1 MNHEY, CDR2 SVGAGI. The CDR3 sequence is CASSYSEDQPQHF. Here the CDR3 DNA reads TGTGCCAGCAGTTACTCGGAGGACCAGCCCCAGCATTTT.

V usage is TRBV5-1 and J usage is TRBJ2-1; D gene ambiguous. The CDR3 has 15 amino acids. Germline V gene lookup returns CDR1 SGHRS and CDR2 YFSETQ. Trimming removed 0 bases at V and 8 bases at J, with 15 bases between. The CDR3 region has the DNA TGCGCCAGCAGCTTGGACAACCCGGTTATCGATGAGCAGTTCTTC. Translated: CASSLDNPVIDEQFF. Full variable domain (missing parts from reference TRBV5-1 and TRBJ2-1): KAGVTQTPRYLIKTRGQQVTLSCSPISGHRSVSWYQQTPGQGLQFLFEYFSETQRNKGNFPGRFSGRQFSNSRSEMNVSTLELGDSALYLCASSLDNPVIDEQFFGPGTRLTVL.

The gene calls are TRBV7-2 and TRBJ1-2; the D is unclear. CDR1 SGHTA and CDR2 FQGNSA come from the germline V gene. The CDR3 spans 15 residues. V was cut by 3 bases and J by 1 base, with 12 bases left in between. For the CDR3, the DNA is TGTGCCAGCAGCTTGGTCCCAGACCGTAACTATGGCTACACCTTC. Translating gives CASSLVPDRNYGYTF.

The chain couples TRBV5-1 to TRBJ1-2, with 9 nucleotides matching TRBD1. With 0 bases clipped from V and 4 bases from J, the junction kept 4 bases outside the gene matches. The CDR3 covers 15 residues. CDR1 and CDR2 from the germline V gene are SGHRS and YFSETQ. The CDR3 loop reads CASSLGQQGAYGYTF. In DNA, the CDR3 is TGCGCCAGCAGCTTGGGCCAACAGGGGGCCTATGGCTACACCTTC.

The rearrangement uses TRBV30 and TRBJ2-7; TRBD1 or TRBD2 may be the D gene (6 bases each). V shed 7 bases and J shed 4 bases, with 17 bases lying between them. The CDR3 loop spans 13 amino acids. Germline V gives CDR1 GTSNPN, CDR2 SVGIG (reference sequence). DNA for the CDR3: TGTGCCTCAACCGGAGGGGGAGAATACGAGCAGTACTTC. It is translated as CASTGGGEYEQYF.

The chain recombines TRBV24-1 with TRBJ2-3; D possibly corresponds to TRBD2 (7 bases). The germline gives CDR1 KGHDR, CDR2 SFDVKD. The CDR3 spans 13 residues. Deletions cut 1 base from V and 8 bases from J, with 9 bases between. The CDR3 loop is CATSDLGGVTQYF. Here the CDR3 DNA reads TGTGCCACCAGTGATTTAGGGGGGGTTACGCAGTATTTT.

CDR3: CASSLEGGAAPYTDTQYF. CDR3 nucleotides: TGTGCCAGCAGCTTAGAGGGGGGGGCCGCCCCATACACAGATACGCAGTATTTT. The chain links TRBV11-2 to TRBJ2-3; possible D gene TRBD2, 7 bases. CDR1 SGHAT and CDR2 FQNNGV come from the germline V gene. This CDR3 contains 18 residues. V was pared by 0 bases and J by 2 bases, with 18 bases between.

The chain is built from TRBV30 and TRBJ1-4, with D possibly TRBD1 on 5 matching bases. V lost 2 bases to trimming and J lost 0 bases, with 10 bases between them. Germline CDR1 reads GTSNPN; CDR2 reads SVGIG (reference sequence). This CDR3 comprises 15 residues. The CDR3 DNA sequence: TGTGCCTGGAGTTCCACAGGAGCAACTAATGAAAAACTGTTTTTT. Its translation: CAWSSTGATNEKLFF.

The chain combines TRBV19 with TRBJ2-7, with D possibly matching TRBD2 (5 bases). Deletions cut 3 bases from V and 6 bases from J, with 12 bases between. CDR1 is LNHDA, CDR2 SQIVND, per germline (reference sequence). The CDR3 contains 13 residues. The chain's CDR3 is CASSIDYWSEQYV. CDR3 coding DNA: TGTGCCAGTAGTATTGACTATTGGAGCGAGCAGTACGTC.

The chain recombines TRBV24-1 with TRBJ2-5; 11 bases map to TRBD2. CDR3 size: 15 residues. Germline CDR1 reads KGHDR; CDR2 reads SFDVKD. J was trimmed by 7 bases and V by 4 bases; bases with no gene match: 7. The CDR3 nucleotides are TGTGCCACCAGTGACCCAACTAGCGGGGGAGGGACCCAGTACTTC. This codes for CATSDPTSGGGTQYF.

This clone was found a few times. The CDR3 DNA sequence: TGTGCCAGCAGCTTCTCCCCAGGGTCCTACGAGCAGTACTTC. It yields the protein CASSFSPGSYEQYF. This chain connects TRBV11-2 to TRBJ2-7; weak D call: TRBD1 (5 bases). The germline V gene encodes CDR1 SGHAT and CDR2 FQNNGV. V was clipped by 3 bases and J by 1 base, with 10 bases between them. The CDR3 totals 14 residues.

The chain has TRBV2 and TRBJ2-5; D perhaps matches TRBD2 (5 bases). CDR1 and CDR2 from the germline V gene are SNHLY and FYNNEI. V lost 5 bases, J lost 2 bases, and 9 bases lay in between. The CDR3 sequence is 13 residues long. CDR3 nucleotide sequence: TGTGCCAGCAGTTCGGGGATTCAAGAGACCCAGTACTTC. Protein sequence: CASSSGIQETQYF.

The J gene is TRBJ2-2, the V gene TRBV7-3; tentatively, D is TRBD1 or TRBD2 (6 bases each). Germline-derived CDR1 and CDR2 are SGHTA and FQGTGA. The CDR3 length is 15 residues. V was cut by 2 bases and J by 4 bases, with 11 bases left in between. In nucleotides, the CDR3 is TGTGCCAGCAGCTTATCGGGGGCGGGCACCGGGGAGCTGTTTTTT. Translating it yields CASSLSGAGTGELFF.